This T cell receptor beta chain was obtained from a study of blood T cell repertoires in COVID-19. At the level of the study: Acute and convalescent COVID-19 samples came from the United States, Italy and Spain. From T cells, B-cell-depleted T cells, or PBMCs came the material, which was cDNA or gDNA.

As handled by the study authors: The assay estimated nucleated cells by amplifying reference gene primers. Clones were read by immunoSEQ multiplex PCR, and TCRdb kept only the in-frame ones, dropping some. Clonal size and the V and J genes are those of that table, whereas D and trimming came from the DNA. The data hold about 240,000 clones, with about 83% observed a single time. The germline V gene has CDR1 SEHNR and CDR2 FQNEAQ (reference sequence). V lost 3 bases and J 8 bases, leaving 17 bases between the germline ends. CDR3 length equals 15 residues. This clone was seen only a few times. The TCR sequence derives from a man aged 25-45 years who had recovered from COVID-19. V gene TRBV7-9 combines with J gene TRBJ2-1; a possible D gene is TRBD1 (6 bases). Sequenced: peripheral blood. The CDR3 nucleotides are TGTGCCAGCAGCTTGATCTTCACAGGGTCCCATGAGCAGTTCTTC. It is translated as CASSLIFTGSHEQFF.